This TCR beta chain was documented in a study of blood T cell repertoires in COVID-19. For the study at large: The samples span acute and convalescent COVID-19 from the United States, Italy and Spain. From T cells, B-cell-depleted T cells, or PBMCs came the material, which was cDNA or gDNA.

The CDR3 contains 14 residues. V lost 5 bases and J lost 0, with 8 bases in between. The V gene's germline CDR1 is SGHAT and CDR2 FQNNGV. Original methodology: Using reference gene primer amplification, nucleated cell counts were estimated. Libraries were prepared by immunoSEQ multiplex PCR; TCRdb keeps only in-frame clonotypes and omits some of them. D and trimming were read from the DNA, whereas the V and J calls and clone size are those reported in that table. In the table there are under 200,000 clones, 80% to 90% of which are singletons. Followed longitudinally, the Seattle patients had been enrolled during active infection.

The TCR was taken from a woman aged 45-60 years with COVID-19, enrolled during active disease. The sequenced sample consisted of peripheral blood. V and J are TRBV11-2 and TRBJ2-1, with D unclear. The CDR3: CASSVLSSYNEQFF. As DNA, the CDR3 is TGTGCCAGCAGCGTTCTAAGCTCCTACAATGAGCAGTTCTTC.